Presented here are 21 T cell receptor beta chains from one specimen sequenced in a study of blood T cell repertoires in COVID-19. Assay: immunoSEQ multiplex PCR; the TCRdb copy retains only in-frame clones and omits some. The repertoire has about 360,000 clones, around 80% of them found once; the top ten carry 3%. The sample was peripheral blood. These receptors all stem from a man between 25 and 39 years old with active or convalescent COVID-19.

This clone has just one count. The CDR3 region has the DNA TGTGCCAGCAGTTCAGTAGCGGGAAAGAACACCGGGGAGCTGTTTTTT. Protein sequence: CASSSVAGKNTGELFF. This sequence joins TRBV6-2 or TRBV6-3 and TRBJ2-2, with 8 positions matching TRBD2. CDR3 length equals 16 residues. In germline, CDR1 is MNHEY, CDR2 SVGEGT. V lost 4 bases and J lost 1; bases outside the gene matches: 5.

This clone was observed a handful of times. V gene TRBV5-1 combines with J gene TRBJ1-1, with D maybe TRBD1 (6 bases). The V end was cut by 6 bases, the J end by 0 bases, with 9 bases between. There are 13 residues in the CDR3. Germline assignment: CDR1 SGHRS and CDR2 YFSETQ. DNA for the CDR3: TGCGCCAGCAACGGACAGATGAACACTGAAGCTTTCTTT. Its protein is CASNGQMNTEAFF.

The chain couples TRBV4-1 to TRBJ1-6, with TRBD1 as a possible D gene (6 bases). The CDR3 has 18 residues. Germline V gene data show CDR1 as MGHRA and CDR2 as YSYEKL. Trimming left V 0 bases short and J 2 bases short, with 14 bases between. The CDR3 nucleotides are TGCGCCAGCAGCCAAGATCCTCAGGGGTTCGCCTATAATTCACCCCTCCACTTT. Translated: CASSQDPQGFAYNSPLHF.

This chain uses TRBV6-1 with TRBJ2-7; maybe TRBD1 (6 bases). CDR3 length: 14 residues. Trimming shortened V by 3 bases and J by 5 bases, and 14 bases separated the two germline ends. Germline V gene sequence: CDR1 MNHNS, CDR2 SASEGT. The CDR3 region has the DNA TGTGCCAGCAGTGAGCAGGGGATTGGAAACGAGCAGTACTTC. Translated, it gives CASSEQGIGNEQYF.

The chain employs TRBV7-2 and TRBJ2-1, with D possibly TRBD1 on 5 matching bases. Germline-derived CDR1 and CDR2 are SGHTA and FQGNSA. The CDR3 has 15 amino acids. Trimming removed 1 base from V and 3 bases from J, with 10 bases in between. The CDR3 sequence: CASSLDGQGYNEQFF. As DNA, the CDR3 is TGTGCCAGCAGCTTAGATGGGCAGGGCTACAATGAGCAGTTCTTC.

The genes are TRBV4-2 and TRBJ1-3, with 7 nucleotides matching TRBD1. Trimming cost V 3 bases and J 3 bases; bases outside gene matches: 2. From germline, CDR1 is LGHNA and CDR2 YNFKEQ. This CDR3 is 14 amino acids long. The CDR3 protein is CASSHRQGGNTIYF. CDR3 sequence (DNA): TGTGCCAGCAGCCACAGACAGGGTGGAAACACCATATATTTT.

The genes are TRBV28 and TRBJ2-1; possible D gene TRBD2, 6 bases. CDR1 is MDHEN and CDR2 is SYDVKM in the germline V gene. The CDR3 sequence is 14 residues long. Trimming shortened V by 6 bases and J by 7 bases, and 16 bases separated the two germline ends. CDR3 nucleotide sequence: TGTGCCAGCAGCCGGGCCCAACGGGGGAATGAGCAGTTCTTC. It encodes CASSRAQRGNEQFF. Supplemented by reference TRBV28 and TRBJ2-1, the full variable domain reads DVKVTQSSRYLVKRTGEKVFLECVQDMDHENMFWYRQDPGLGLRLIYFSYDVKMKEKGDIPEGYSVSREKKERFSLILESASTNQTSMYLCASSRAQRGNEQFFGPGTRLTVL.

The chain couples TRBV4-2 to TRBJ2-1; 10 bases align to TRBD2. V gave up 3 bases and J gave up 5 bases; unmatched junction bases: 7. Germline V gene data show CDR1 as LGHNA and CDR2 as YNFKEQ. CDR3 length: 16 amino acids. CDR3 protein: CASSQGSGLADNEQFF. The CDR3, as DNA: TGTGCCAGCAGCCAGGGATCCGGACTAGCGGACAATGAGCAGTTCTTC.

This clone was seen a handful of times. The V and J genes are TRBV6-5 and TRBJ2-1; the D gene is possibly TRBD1 (6 bases). The CDR3 is 12 amino acids. V lost 4 bases and J lost 10, with 11 bases in between. Germline lookup yields CDR1 MNHEY and CDR2 SVGAGI. CDR3 DNA sequence: TGTGCCAGCAGTTCTCAGGGGAAAGAGCAGTTCTTC. Translated: CASSSQGKEQFF.

The chain combines TRBV27 with TRBJ1-2, with D maybe TRBD1 (5 bases). Deletions cut 6 bases from V and 7 bases from J, with 18 bases between. CDR3 length: 14 amino acids. In germline, CDR1 is MNHEY, CDR2 SMNVEV (reference sequence). In DNA form, the CDR3 reads TGTGCCAGCAGCTCCGGGGGAGTAGTAGGTGGCTACACCTTC. This encodes CASSSGGVVGGYTF.

V usage is TRBV4-2 and J usage is TRBJ1-1, with TRBD1 matching 7 bases. The CDR3 loop spans 13 amino acids. Germline assignment: CDR1 LGHNA and CDR2 YNFKEQ. Trimming at V came to 4 bases and at J to 4 bases, leaving 3 bases not matched to a gene. The CDR3 reads CASSRGQVTEAFF. The CDR3 DNA sequence: TGTGCCAGCAGCCGAGGACAGGTCACTGAAGCTTTCTTT.

V is TRBV6-1 and J is TRBJ2-1, with D perhaps TRBD2 (5 bases). The CDR3 runs to 14 residues. V lost 3 bases, J lost 8 bases, and 14 bases lay in between. Germline CDR1 MNHNS, CDR2 SASEGT. The DNA of the CDR3 is TGTGCCAGCAGTGAGGGAGAAGTCCGCGATGAGCAGTTCTTC. Translation: CASSEGEVRDEQFF.

V usage is TRBV11-2 and J usage is TRBJ2-3; D perhaps matches TRBD2 (5 bases). In germline, CDR1 is SGHAT, CDR2 FQNNGV. The length of the CDR3 is 13 residues. V shed 5 bases and J shed 4 bases, with 10 bases lying between them. The CDR3 DNA sequence: TGTGCCAGCAGCCCCCGGAGGTCAGATACGCAGTATTTT. This encodes CASSPRRSDTQYF.

The rearrangement uses TRBV7-2 and TRBJ2-7, with 9 bases identical to TRBD1. The CDR3 is 15 amino acids. CDR1 is SGHTA, CDR2 FQGNSA, per germline. V lost 11 bases to trimming and J lost 0 bases; unmatched junction nucleotides: 11. CDR3 sequence (DNA): TGTGCCGTCACCGGGACAGGGATCCGCTCCTACGAGCAGTACTTC. Amino acid sequence: CAVTGTGIRSYEQYF.

The V call is TRBV7-9, the J call TRBJ1-4, with D possibly matching TRBD1 (6 bases). CDR3 length equals 17 residues. CDR1 and CDR2 from the germline V gene are SEHNR and FQNEAQ (reference sequence). The V and J ends lost 2 bases and 8 bases respectively, with 21 bases between them. The CDR3 loop reads CASSLYSGHGANEKLFF. DNA for the CDR3: TGTGCCAGCAGCTTATACTCGGGACACGGGGCGAACGAAAAACTGTTTTTT.

This chain links TRBV5-1 with TRBJ1-1; D perhaps matches TRBD1 (6 bases). V shed 2 bases and J shed 5 bases, with 13 bases lying between them. The CDR3 totals 14 residues. Germline CDR1 is SGHRS and CDR2 is YFSETQ. The CDR3 DNA is TGCGCCAGCAGCTTACAGGGCGGTGGGACTGAAGCTTTCTTT. Protein: CASSLQGGGTEAFF.

The chain has TRBV29-1 and TRBJ2-3, with TRBD2 matching over 9 bases. V was clipped by 7 bases and J by 2 bases; unmatched bases: 4. Germline V gene data show CDR1 as SQVTM and CDR2 as ANQGSEA. This CDR3 has 13 amino acids. The CDR3 DNA reads as TGCAGCGGGGGACTAGCCCTCACAGATACGCAGTATTTT. Its translation is CSGGLALTDTQYF.

The genes are TRBV7-2 and TRBJ1-4, with 7 bases identical to TRBD1. CDR3 length equals 16 residues. The V gene's germline CDR1 is SGHTA and CDR2 FQGNSA. V was pared by 6 bases and J by 5 bases, with 12 bases of the junction left unmatched. The CDR3 nucleotides are TGTGCCAGCAGTCGAAGATCCCCGGGACAGAATGAAAAACTGTTTTTT. This codes for CASSRRSPGQNEKLFF.

This chain joins TRBV6-2 or TRBV6-3 and TRBJ1-1; possibly TRBD1 for D (6 bases). V was trimmed by 2 bases and J by 6 bases, leaving 10 bases between them. CDR3 length: 13 residues. The V gene's germline CDR1 is MNHEY and CDR2 SVGEGT. CDR3 DNA sequence: TGTGCCAGCAGTTACGGCAGGGGCCCTGAAGCTTTCTTT. Encoded protein: CASSYGRGPEAFF.

The chain carries TRBV12-3 or TRBV12-4 and TRBJ1-2; 10 positions match TRBD1. The CDR3 covers 13 residues. Trimming at V came to 1 base and at J to 13 bases, leaving 6 bases not matched to a gene. The CDR3, as DNA: TGTGCCAGCAGTTTAGGGACAGGGGGTCGCGTCACCTTC. Translated: CASSLGTGGRVTF.

This chain connects TRBV5-5 to TRBJ2-3; D is perhaps TRBD2 (6 bases). V dropped 0 bases and J dropped 4 bases, with 9 bases sitting between them. The CDR3 runs to 14 residues. Germline V CDR1 and CDR2: SGHKS, YYEKEE (reference sequence). The CDR3: CASSLGPGADTQYF. CDR3 in DNA: TGTGCCAGCAGCTTGGGCCCGGGGGCAGATACGCAGTATTTT.